This record looks at one T cell receptor (beta chain) sequence and its context. The record originates from a study of CD8+ T cells in alopecia areata. RNA, once extracted, was reverse transcribed into cDNA for use as the sequencing template. Sequencing used immunoSEQ multiplex PCR; TCRdb keeps in-frame clones, though not all of them. This sample has some 170,000 clones, with 50% to 60% found just once. The source was CD4+ T cells sorted from blood, collected at week 0. The receptor was derived from a human donor with alopecia areata.

CDR3 region: CASSEPLDSEAFF. The CDR3 coding sequence is TGTGCCAGCAGTGAACCCCTAGACAGCGAAGCTTTCTTT. The rearrangement links TRBV25-1 to TRBJ1-1, with D perhaps TRBD1 (5 bases). The CDR3 consists of 13 residues. The V gene's germline CDR1 is MGHDK and CDR2 SYGVNS. Trimming left V 2 bases short and J 8 bases short, with 12 bases between.